Shown below are 9 T cell receptor beta chains from a single sample sequenced in a study of T cells in Graves' hyperthyroidism and ophthalmopathy. Regions amplified from RNA transcripts were the TCR beta CDR3 regions. In the first-round RT-PCR of the TCR CDR3, the HTBI primer set was used. TCRdb analysed the multiplex PCR reads with MiXCR anew, one entry per CDR3 protein. The table has roughly 700,000 distinct CDR3 sequences, roughly 15% seen once. The specimen was blood. The receptors were sampled from a young woman with Graves' hyperthyroidism.

This clonotype was seen repeatedly, ten times or more. This chain connects TRBV6-5 to TRBJ2-7; possible D gene TRBD1, 7 bases. CDR1 is MNHEY and CDR2 is SVGAGI in the germline V gene. Deletions cut 0 bases from V and 3 bases from J, with 9 bases between. The length of the CDR3 is 14 residues. The CDR3 nucleotides are TGTGCCAGCAGTTACTCCAGGGGGGACTACGAGCAGTACTTC. It is translated as CASSYSRGDYEQYF.

This clonotype has only a few counts. The chain carries TRBV2 and TRBJ2-1, with TRBD2 matching over 9 bases. With V trimmed by 11 bases and J by 8 bases, 10 bases remained unmatched. The CDR3 is 13 residues long. CDR1 is SNHLY and CDR2 is FYNNEI in the germline V gene. The CDR3 DNA sequence: TGTGCCTGCGCCCTTAGCGGGAGCTATGAGCAGTTCTTC. Translating gives CACALSGSYEQFF.

The V gene is TRBV7-3, the J gene TRBJ1-1; D is undetermined. Germline V gene data show CDR1 as SGHTA and CDR2 as FQGTGA. The CDR3 loop spans 14 amino acids. V was trimmed by 5 bases and J by 0 bases, leaving 10 bases between them. The CDR3 coding sequence is TGTGCCAGCAGCCCCTCGGCGGTGAACACTGAAGCTTTCTTT. Protein product: CASSPSAVNTEAFF.

In its sample, this clonotype was seen many times. The CDR3 protein is CASSRPGDSPTQYF. The CDR3 region has the DNA TGTGCCAGCAGTCGACCTGGGGACTCCCCCACCCAGTACTTC. The chain carries TRBV27 and TRBJ2-5; a weak D match, TRBD2 (6 bases). V lost 5 bases to trimming and J lost 8 bases, with 18 bases between them. The CDR3 covers 14 residues. Germline CDR1 and CDR2: MNHEY and SMNVEV (reference sequence).

This clonotype was detected ten times or more. This sequence joins TRBV7-2 and TRBJ2-7; TRBD2 matches 8 bases. V shed 7 bases, J shed 5 bases, and the junction held 10 bases outside the gene matches. This CDR3 contains 14 residues. Looked up from germline, CDR1 is SGHTA and CDR2 is FQGNSA. CDR3 amino acids: CASNMSGSWDEQYF. In DNA, the CDR3 is TGTGCCAGCAACATGAGCGGGAGTTGGGACGAGCAGTACTTC.

This clonotype was counted many times. The genes are TRBV28 and TRBJ2-7; no definite D call. V was clipped by 2 bases and J by 2 bases, with 7 bases between them. CDR3 length equals 13 residues. Looked up from germline, CDR1 is MDHEN and CDR2 is SYDVKM. CDR3 nucleotide sequence: TGTGCCAGCAGTTTACAGACCCCCTACGAGCAGTACTTC. As protein: CASSLQTPYEQYF.

CDR3 nucleotides: TGTGCCAGCAGCGTACTAGTGAGCACAGATACGCAGTATTTT. This codes for CASSVLVSTDTQYF. This chain joins TRBV9 and TRBJ2-3; the D is unclear. Germline CDR1 SGDLS, CDR2 YYNGEE. The CDR3 loop spans 14 amino acids. V lost 1 base to trimming and J lost 0 bases, with 6 bases between them.

The V gene is TRBV11-3, the J gene TRBJ2-3; D possibly corresponds to TRBD1 (5 bases). Germline assignment: CDR1 SGHNT and CDR2 YENEEA. Deletions cut 3 bases from V and 1 base from J, with 17 bases between. This CDR3 is 17 amino acids long. CDR3 amino acids: CASSFKGAGVGTDTQYF. The CDR3 region has the DNA TGTGCCAGCAGCTTCAAAGGGGCTGGCGTCGGCACAGATACGCAGTATTTT.

The chain recombines TRBV27 with TRBJ2-1, with TRBD2 matching 9 bases. Trimming at V came to 3 bases and at J to 8 bases, leaving 8 bases not matched to a gene. There are 15 residues in the CDR3. The germline gives CDR1 MNHEY, CDR2 SMNVEV (reference sequence). The CDR3 region is CASSLVAGEVYEQFF. For the CDR3, the DNA is TGTGCCAGCAGTTTGGTAGCGGGAGAAGTCTATGAGCAGTTCTTC.